These 28 T cell receptor beta chains were sequenced from one sample in a study of identical twins. TCRdb fed the 5' RACE reads into MiXCR, producing one record per CDR3 protein. The top ten clones hold 0.25% to 0.3% of a sample with 1.5 million to 2 million distinct CDR3 sequences, around 29% of them seen once. The sequencing input was cord blood. The receptors originated from a newborn girl in good health.

V gene TRBV5-1 combines with J gene TRBJ1-2; no definite D call. Germline CDR1 SGHRS, CDR2 YFSETQ. This CDR3 has 13 residues. Trimming took off 6 bases at V and 0 bases at J, with 9 bases between the two ends. CDR3: CASTGSANYGYTF. CDR3 sequence (DNA): TGCGCCAGCACGGGGTCAGCTAACTATGGCTACACCTTC.

The V call is TRBV7-8, the J call TRBJ2-1, with 9 bases lining up with TRBD2. Germline CDR1 and CDR2: SGHVS and FQNEAQ. This CDR3 contains 16 residues. With V trimmed by 2 bases and J by 5 bases, 7 bases remained unmatched. Here the CDR3 reads CASSLSRLADNNEQFF. The CDR3 DNA sequence: TGTGCCAGCAGCTTATCCCGACTAGCGGACAACAATGAGCAGTTCTTC.

Points on this clonotype: The junction does not match germline at one end; this may be a read error. The chain is built from TRBV7-9 and TRBJ2-1; TRBD2 aligns across 14 bases. Looked up from germline, CDR1 is SEHNR and CDR2 is FQNEAQ (reference sequence). The CDR3 covers 16 residues. CDR3 loop: CASSSGLAGVHNDQFF. CDR3 DNA sequence: TGTGCCAGCAGCTCGGGACTAGCGGGAGTCCACAATGACCAGTTCTTC.

V and J are TRBV5-5 and TRBJ2-1; 10 bases line up with TRBD2. This CDR3 region has 17 residues. From germline, CDR1 is SGHKS and CDR2 YYEKEE (reference sequence). The V and J ends lost 0 bases and 7 bases, in that order; junction bases with no gene match: 10. In DNA, the CDR3 is TGTGCCAGCAGCTTGGTTCTGTCTAGCGGGAGAGAAAATGAGCAGTTCTTC. The encoded protein is CASSLVLSSGRENEQFF. Full variable domain (remainder filled in from reference TRBV5-5 and TRBJ2-1): DAGVTQSPTHLIKTRGQQVTLRCSPISGHKSVSWYQQVLGQGPQFIFQYYEKEERGRGNFPDRFSARQFPNYSSELNVNALLLGDSALYLCASSLVLSSGRENEQFFGPGTRLTVL.

The V and J genes are TRBV20-1 and TRBJ2-7, with TRBD2 identical over 12 bases. The V segment lost 5 bases and the J segment 5 bases; nucleotides outside the gene matches: 7. CDR3 length: 14 amino acids. Germline V lookup: CDR1 DFQATT, CDR2 SNEGSKA (reference sequence). CDR3 in amino acids: CSAGRLAGVHEQYF. Here the CDR3 DNA reads TGCAGTGCTGGGAGACTAGCGGGAGTCCACGAGCAGTACTTC.

This rearrangement joins TRBV6-5 to TRBJ2-1; 11 bases map to TRBD2. Germline V gene data show CDR1 as MNHEY and CDR2 as SVGAGI. The CDR3 contains 16 residues. V shed 6 bases, J shed 2 bases, and the junction held 6 bases outside the gene matches. CDR3 sequence: CASRTNSGRAYNEQFF. The CDR3 DNA reads as TGTGCCAGCAGGACTAATAGCGGGAGGGCCTACAATGAGCAGTTCTTC.

A few counts support this clonotype. The chain is built from TRBV14 and TRBJ2-7; weak D call: TRBD1 (6 bases). V was pared by 2 bases and J by 0 bases, with 11 bases between. The CDR3 runs 15 residues. Germline V gene data show CDR1 as SGHDN and CDR2 as FVKESK. The CDR3 here is CASSQTGTFSYEQYF. Here the CDR3 DNA reads TGTGCCAGCAGCCAAACCGGGACATTCTCCTACGAGCAGTACTTC.

V usage is TRBV2 and J usage is TRBJ1-2, with D possibly TRBD1 on 6 matching bases. The CDR3 covers 13 residues. V lost 4 bases and J lost 3, with 9 bases in between. Germline CDR1 and CDR2: SNHLY and FYNNEI. CDR3 region: CASSANRDYGYTF. CDR3 nucleotides: TGTGCCAGCAGTGCAAACAGGGACTATGGCTACACCTTC.

The CDR3 loop reads CASRRRNDSPLHF. The CDR3 coding sequence is TGCGCCAGCAGACGCCGAAATGATTCACCCCTCCACTTT. This chain joins TRBV5-1 and TRBJ1-6; D is uncertain. There are 13 residues in the CDR3. Germline V gives CDR1 SGHRS, CDR2 YFSETQ. The V end lost 5 bases, the J end lost 8 bases, and 11 bases lay between the germline ends.

The CDR3 sequence: CASSLRWRGRTF. In DNA form, the CDR3 reads TGTGCCAGCAGCTTAAGGTGGAGGGGGCGCACCTTC. This chain connects TRBV7-8 to TRBJ1-2; TRBD1 aligns across 7 bases. The CDR3 length is 12 residues. The J segment lost 13 bases and the V segment lost 2 bases, leaving 7 bases of the junction unmatched. Germline V lookup: CDR1 SGHVS, CDR2 FQNEAQ.

The J gene is TRBJ1-3, the V gene TRBV10-3, with D unresolved. CDR1 ENHRY and CDR2 SYGVKD come from the germline V gene. The CDR3 consists of 13 residues. V gave up 6 bases and J gave up 3 bases, with 9 bases separating them. The CDR3 nucleotides are TGTGCCATCAGGGCAGTAGGTGGAAACACCATATATTTT. It encodes CAIRAVGGNTIYF.

This clonotype has more than one count but fewer than ten. The chain links TRBV28 to TRBJ2-1; 10 bases fit TRBD1. V was clipped by 2 bases and J by 7 bases; unmatched bases: 5. The CDR3 loop spans 15 amino acids. Germline CDR1 and CDR2: MDHEN and SYDVKM. CDR3: CASSLGTGDWNEQFF. The CDR3 DNA follows: TGTGCCAGCAGTTTAGGGACAGGGGATTGGAATGAGCAGTTCTTC.

This clonotype came up a few times. This may be a read error, as it is one base from a much larger clone. The genes are TRBV6-4 and TRBJ1-2, with D unclear. Trimming cost V 6 bases and J 5 bases, with 1 base left between them. From germline, CDR1 is MRHNA and CDR2 SNTAGT. The CDR3 contains 9 residues. CDR3 loop: CASRYGYTF. CDR3 in DNA: TGTGCCAGCAGATATGGCTACACCTTC.

Only one count was recorded for this clonotype. The chain uses TRBV27 and TRBJ1-1; D not resolved. Germline V gene sequence: CDR1 MNHEY, CDR2 SMNVEV (reference sequence). The CDR3 is made up of 9 amino acids. V lost 8 bases to trimming and J lost 6 bases, with 4 bases between them. The CDR3 DNA is TGTGCCAGCGGTCCTGAAGCTTTCTTT. Protein sequence: CASGPEAFF.

There are a few counts of this clonotype. The chain employs TRBV20-1 and TRBJ1-2, with 8 bases lining up with TRBD1. With 7 bases clipped from V and 5 bases from J, the junction kept 0 bases outside the gene matches. This CDR3 contains 10 residues. The germline V gene has CDR1 DFQATT and CDR2 SNEGSKA (reference sequence). CDR3 residues: CSGQGYGYTF. CDR3 coding DNA: TGCAGTGGACAGGGGTATGGCTACACCTTC.

CDR3 nucleotides: TGTGCCAGCAGTTTAGGGACCCGGGACAGGGGAGGTTACGAGCAGTACTTC. Translation gives CASSLGTRDRGGYEQYF. The chain joins TRBV12-3 or TRBV12-4 to TRBJ2-4; 10 bases are a match to TRBD1. Near its end, the DNA agrees better with TRBJ2-7, so the J call may be wrong. There are 17 residues in the CDR3.

The rearrangement uses TRBV10-2 and TRBJ2-7; D gene unclear. Germline values: CDR1 WSHSY, CDR2 SAAADI. The V and J ends lost 3 bases and 0 bases respectively, with 15 bases between them. CDR3 size: 16 residues. The CDR3 region is CASSDHVRASSYEQYF. The CDR3 DNA follows: TGCGCCAGCAGTGACCACGTACGGGCAAGCTCCTACGAGCAGTACTTC.

This chain uses TRBV2 with TRBJ2-7; D uncertain. The germline CDR1 and CDR2 sequences are SNHLY and FYNNEI. Trimming took 7 bases from V and 3 from J, leaving 13 bases between them. CDR3 length: 13 amino acids. CDR3 sequence (DNA): TGTGCCAGCAAAGGGCCGCAGATCTACGAGCAGTACTTC. Protein product: CASKGPQIYEQYF.

The V and J genes are TRBV28 and TRBJ1-2; D gene uncertain. The V and J ends lost 7 bases and 5 bases respectively, with 14 bases between them. From germline, CDR1 is MDHEN and CDR2 SYDVKM. CDR3 length equals 13 residues. The CDR3 is CASTSGGFYGYTF. CDR3 DNA sequence: TGTGCCAGCACCTCGGGCGGATTTTATGGCTACACCTTC.

The table lists this clonotype with many counts. V usage is TRBV12-3 or TRBV12-4 and J usage is TRBJ2-1, with TRBD2 identical over 8 bases. The CDR3 covers 14 residues. Trimming took 3 bases from V and 9 from J; bases not matched to a gene: 7. The CDR3 nucleotides are TGTGCCAGCAGTTTTAAGCGGGGGCTGATTGAGCAGTTCTTC. This translates into CASSFKRGLIEQFF.

This clonotype has a count of ten or more. V gene TRBV12-3 or TRBV12-4 combines with J gene TRBJ2-5; 8 bases are shared with TRBD2. The CDR3 covers 15 residues. V lost 3 bases to trimming and J lost 1 base; unmatched junction nucleotides: 4. The chain's CDR3 is CASSFGLAGQETQYF. The CDR3 DNA sequence: TGTGCCAGCAGTTTTGGTCTAGCGGGCCAAGAGACCCAGTACTTC.

The CDR3 loop reads CASSRRLAGNNEQFF. The CDR3 bases are TGCGCCAGCAGCCGACGACTAGCGGGGAACAATGAGCAGTTCTTC. This chain joins TRBV4-1 and TRBJ2-1, with 11 bases fitting TRBD2. Trimming at V came to 4 bases and at J to 5 bases, leaving 4 bases not matched to a gene. CDR3 length equals 15 residues. The germline gives CDR1 MGHRA, CDR2 YSYEKL.

This clonotype was found a few times. The chain links TRBV20-1 to TRBJ1-3; no reliable D call. CDR1 is DFQATT, CDR2 SNEGSKA, per germline (reference sequence). There are 13 residues in the CDR3. Between the trimmed V and J ends, which lost 5 bases and 3 bases, there was a span of 11 bases. The CDR3 loop reads CSASTGGGNTIYF. The CDR3 DNA follows: TGCAGTGCTTCAACTGGCGGTGGAAACACCATATATTTT.

The chain is built from TRBV18 and TRBJ2-4, with 7 bases matching TRBD1. The ends lost 8 bases at V and 0 bases at J; junction bases unmatched: 10. The V gene's germline CDR1 is KGHSH and CDR2 LQKENI. This CDR3 has 16 residues. The CDR3 DNA sequence: TGTGCCAGCCGGGCGACAGGGTATCTAGCCAAAAACATTCAGTACTTC. This codes for CASRATGYLAKNIQYF.

Ten or more counts support this clonotype. The V call is TRBV6-6, the J call TRBJ1-2; D unresolved. Germline loops: CDR1 MNHNY, CDR2 SVGAGI (reference sequence). V lost 0 bases and J lost 0, with 8 bases in between. This CDR3 is built from 15 residues. In DNA, the CDR3 is TGTGCCAGCAGTTACTCAGTATACGCTAACTATGGCTACACCTTC. It codes for CASSYSVYANYGYTF.

The chain carries TRBV20-1 and TRBJ2-7; no clear D. The V and J ends lost 3 bases and 0 bases respectively, with 9 bases between them. Germline lookup yields CDR1 DFQATT and CDR2 SNEGSKA (reference sequence). This CDR3 region has 13 residues. The CDR3 region has the DNA TGCAGTGCTAGTTTCGGATTCTCCTACGAGCAGTACTTC. It translates to CSASFGFSYEQYF.

This clonotype showed up just a few times. J is TRBJ1-1 and V is TRBV2; D may be TRBD1 (6 bases). With 6 bases removed from V and 5 bases from J, the gap between germline ends came to 13 bases. This CDR3 is 13 amino acids long. Germline CDR1 and CDR2: SNHLY and FYNNEI. CDR3 residues: CASRQGKRTEAFF. The CDR3 bases are TGTGCCAGCAGACAGGGTAAGAGGACTGAAGCTTTCTTT. The variable domain in full, with the rest retrieved from reference TRBV2 and TRBJ1-1, is EPEVTQTPSHQVTQMGQEVILRCVPISNHLYFYWYRQILGQKVEFLVSFYNNEISEKSEIFDDQFSVERPDGSNFTLKIRSTKLEDSAMYFCASRQGKRTEAFFGQGTRLTVV.

Many counts were recorded for this clonotype. This chain joins TRBV4-1 and TRBJ2-3; D uncertain. The CDR3 runs 14 residues. Trimming took off 2 bases at V and 5 bases at J, with 11 bases between the two ends. CDR1 is MGHRA and CDR2 is YSYEKL in the germline V gene. DNA for the CDR3: TGCGCCAGCAGCCAACGCCTAATCGGAGATACGCAGTATTTT. The encoded protein is CASSQRLIGDTQYF.